This TCR beta chain was identified in a study of regulatory T cells in long-lasting Graves disease (dated by TCRdb to 2020 to 2022). About the full investigation: Patients with newly diagnosed Graves' disease had been on antithyroid drugs for under 3 months. Persistent Graves' disease patients were compared with newly diagnosed Graves' disease patients by peripheral blood TCR sequencing and RNA sequencing. The study was conducted in China and was registered as a clinical trial. A total of approximately 35 samples underwent TCR sequencing: about 13 from persistent and about 20 from newly diagnosed Graves' disease patients. Points the paper makes about the study in general: Compared with newly diagnosed patients, persistent Graves' disease patients had lower TCR Shannon entropy and fewer highly expanded clones, which suggests clonal expansion. The authors acknowledged the small sample size as a limitation that may reduce accuracy. Because the primary lesion, thyroid tissue, could not be accessed, the study looked at peripheral blood alone. Persistent disease showed preferential use of TRBV28, TRBJ1-2 and TRBJ2-5, whereas newly diagnosed disease favored TRBV20-1 and TRBJ2-1. A larger number of public clonotypes was shared among persistent patients (about 2,700) than among newly diagnosed patients (around 970). Only the TCR beta chain was sequenced and analyzed.

The time point label on this specimen signifies: newly diagnosed GD, antithyroid drugs for less than 3 months. For both TCR sequencing and RNA sequencing, RNA was extracted from PBMCs in TRIzol. Graves' disease was diagnosed according to American Thyroid Association guidelines. Recruitment of patients was carried out at an endocrinology department in Xi'an, China. Each patient gave about 10 milliliters of peripheral blood, collected in an EDTA anticoagulant tube. Ficoll Paque Plus density gradient separation was used to isolate PBMCs, and no additional T cell sorting was done. RNA quality was checked with an Agilent 2100 Bioanalyzer and agarose gel, and concentration with a NanoDrop 2000. CDR1 and CDR2, looked up from the germline V gene, are SGHTA and FQGNSA. The V and J ends are trimmed by 0 bases and 5 bases, leaving 17 bases between them. The CDR3 numbers 17 residues from cysteine through phenylalanine. The kept DNA is CDR3 alone, 51 bases in frame from the first base.

This clonotype was observed at least ten times. Its cognate antigen has yet to be identified. Per-nucleotide qualities are absent, and no much larger clonotype sits a single base away. The library relied on multiplex PCR. Sequencing took place on an Illumina HiSeq 4000. iRepertoire HTBI primers and Arm-PCR amplification of CDR3 regions were used to construct TCR beta libraries. PCR products were gel purified before sequencing. Turning to the authors' computational methods: A total of around 59 TRBV and some 15 TRBJ segments were identified across samples and were used for gene usage analysis of CDR3 amino acid clonotypes. COPE and FqMerger were used to merge the filtered high-quality paired reads into contigs. Contigs were aligned with BLAST to IMGT TRBV, TRBD and TRBJ reference genes, and CDR3 was defined per IMGT. Any clonotype with a frequency above 0.1% was classified as a highly expanded clone. Shannon entropy was used to measure repertoire diversity, and the Gini coefficient was used to measure V-J evenness. A clonotype found in more than one individual was treated as public. Starting from the raw public reads, TCRdb applied fastp trimming at Q25, assembled clones with MiXCR and retained in-frame beta chains. A single entry per CDR3 protein holds the most common genes and DNA from its merged rows. These V and J calls derive from TCRdb rather than the authors' analysis. The sample table lists more than 450,000 distinct CDR3 sequences, around 12% of them with a count of one. The ten largest clonotypes hold roughly 8.9% of the sample.

These same data were also listed under a study on T cells in Graves' hyperthyroidism and ophthalmopathy. That second report states: Stable Graves' hyperthyroidism was defined as no progression to ophthalmopathy during 18 months of follow-up. Hyperthyroidism patients were newly diagnosed, had a disease duration of under 2 months, and were aged 18 to 65 years. The study excluded patients with uncontrolled infections, other autoimmune diseases, pregnancy or lactation. Clinical symptoms, serum thyroxine and TRAb, thyroid ultrasound, and orbital computed tomography formed the basis for the diagnoses. The first round of RT-PCR for the TCR CDR3 was performed with the HTBI primer set and the Qiagen OneStep RT-PCR kit. Most expanded thyroid clonotypes (frequency above 0.001) were also detected in blood, a finding suggesting that blood repertoires may reflect thyroid immune responses. Ophthalmopathy was separated from stable hyperthyroidism by a 13 V-J signature model, with approximately 86% sensitivity and approximately 84% specificity obtained in cross-validation and 80%/75% obtained in testing. In validation, the model predicted progression to ophthalmopathy with approximately 70% sensitivity and approximately 78% specificity, a median of 6.5 months before onset. A discovery cohort of approximately 100 patients, about 40 with Graves' ophthalmopathy and 57 with stable Graves' hyperthyroidism, was used to find distinguishing TCR V-J signatures. Prospective prediction of ophthalmopathy was tested in an independent validation cohort consisting of 18 hyperthyroidism patients and approximately 16 patients who later progressed to ophthalmopathy. For training and testing, the 110 or so patients in the discovery cohort were randomly divided in a 7:3 ratio. The study also compared thyroid tissue and blood T-cell repertoires from several Graves' hyperthyroidism patients. Once sampling was done, hyperthyroidism patients were given methimazole at a starting dose of 30 mg daily, whereas ophthalmopathy patients were given high-dose intravenous methylprednisolone. Libraries were constructed in a second round of multiplex PCR, after which size selection and purification were performed. Paired-end sequencing of the libraries was performed with 100 bp reads on an Illumina HiSeq2000. SOAPnuke was used to process the raw data, removing reads that contained adapters or uncalled bases, had a mean Phred below 15, or lacked an exact match to the constant primer or identifier. COPE v1.2.5 was used to merge high-quality paired reads, and clonotypes were defined as unique nucleotide sequences. MiTCR v1.1 was used to align clonotypes to the IMGT TRBV, TRBD and TRBJ reference segments. Only V-J combinations with frequency above 0.0001, covering roughly 99% of repertoires, were analysed. A TCS score was defined as the ratio of F50 (clonal expansion) to E x V (chaos), with BLOSUM62-based TCRdist applied between CDR3 peptides within each V-J. Welch's t-statistics and random forest reduced around 520 V-J features to around 14, which were used in a naive Bayes classifier (R e1071). No statistical method was used to fix the sample size in advance, and group allocation was not hidden from the investigators. The paper reports TCR Vbeta CDR3 sequencing of over 120 peripheral blood samples: 43 ophthalmopathy, 75 to 80 hyperthyroidism and around 17 progressor patients.

The sequence was obtained from a woman in her 30s with Graves disease. Donor details come from another sample of the same person, matched by shared clones. Sequencing was performed on peripheral blood mononuclear cells (PBMCs), taken at new diagnosis, from a patient treated with antithyroid drugs. The chain joins TRBV7-2 to TRBJ2-1; possibly the D gene is TRBD2, per 6 matching bases. The CDR3 region reads CASSLAPYPGGDNEQFF. The DNA reads TGTGCCAGCAGCTTAGCGCCCTACCCCGGGGGAGACAATGAGCAGTTCTTC.